The rows below give T cell receptor beta chains drawn from one sample of a study of human T cells and chemical hapten exposure. Each CDR3 protein is one row after TCRdb ran MiXCR on the RACE reads. The sample shows under 300,000 distinct CDR3 sequences, 7.5% to 9% of them seen only once. This specimen consisted of whole blood, obtained in connection with sensitization to the hapten diphenylcyclopropenone (DPC). These receptors all stem from a man between 18 and 29 years old with alopecia areata. Some clones in this sample may be carry-over from other donors' samples. Each CDR3 is given with its conserved first and last residue. Only part of the rows carry a size: once, few, many, or a class if the clone is expanded.

>-|TRBV7-2
CASSPVGEHSPLHF
>-|TRBV20-1
CSARDAQTGGLGSPLHF
>-|TRBV7-2
CASSRWGTGVSTDTQYF
>few|TRBV7-9
CASSSRDSSATNEKLFF
>many|TRBV29-1
CSVIGLGGGNEQFF
>-|TRBV29-1
CSVLGTPNTEAFF
>-|TRBV6-2/TRBV6-3
CASQQTAMNTEAFF
>-|TRBV28
CASSPWDGTPITDTQYF
>-|TRBV29-1
CSVEDLRSTLLNYGYTF
>few|TRBV6-5
CASSYAGSEQFF
>-|TRBV4-2
CASSQVVGGGSYNEQFF
>-|TRBV4-3
CASSQAGNSPLHF
>few|TRBV7-2
CASSPARVYEQYF
>many|TRBV28
CASRTGGGSEQFF
>-|TRBV7-3
CASSSQGPYTDTQYF
>-|TRBV5-5
CASSRGDRDEDIQYF
>-|TRBV28
CASSLSYRVGNSPLHF
>many|TRBV4-1
CASSQDWGLADEQFF
>few|TRBV12-3/TRBV12-4
CASTQGGGHTDTQYF
>-|TRBV29-1
CSVYRASPGYTF
>few|TRBV7-9
CASSFAGGPSNTEAFF
>-|TRBV12-3/TRBV12-4
CASRRDGGKNQPQHF
>-|TRBV20-1
CSARYVPSTDTQYF
>-|TRBV5-1
CASSRPDRLNTEAFF
>-|TRBV7-9
CASSLTGGISEAFF
>few|TRBV7-6
CASSLARGAEAFF
>many|TRBV4-3
CASSQDLNAASFGYTF
>many|TRBV11-2
CASSTGVGGNQPQHF
>-|TRBV4-3
CASSQEVGQGGRTEAFF
>many|TRBV27
CASSSYRDTEAFF
>-|TRBV5-1
CASSIVDRGSSPLHF
>many|TRBV6-2/TRBV6-3
CASSSGLPYEQYF
>few|TRBV27
CASSFDSTNEKLFF
>few|TRBV18
CASSPPPGETYNEQFF
>few|TRBV3-1
CASSQGQSFQPQHF
>-|TRBV5-5
CASSNRERNTEAFF
>few|TRBV4-1
CASTHRDTRGGNQPQHF
>few|TRBV12-3/TRBV12-4
CASSLGRGAGNTIYF
>few|TRBV27
CASKRTGVSPLHF
>many|TRBV4-3
CASSQGGRTEAFF
>-|TRBV5-1
CASSLTPANTGELFF
>-|TRBV12-3/TRBV12-4
CASSSHKRGLETQYF
>-|TRBV3-1
CATSDRGRDTQYF
>few|TRBV14
CASSLLPGLPTSTDTQYF
>many|TRBV24-1
CAKDRHRGSTDTQYF
>few|TRBV6-5
CASSYDGLIYGYTF
>-|TRBV20-1
CSARHSRSSYNEQFF
>-|TRBV7-9
CASSPRQGGEFF
>-|TRBV29-1
CSVAAYSGNTIYF
>many|TRBV5-5
CASSPQGGVAEAFF
>-|TRBV12-5
CASGLAGSRTDTQYF
>-|TRBV6-4
CASNPGTGILQPQHF
>few|TRBV24-1
CATSDSDRVNTEAFF
>few|TRBV10-3
CATTERGRGPDTQYF